This entry features one T cell receptor beta chain sequence. These data are taken from a study of blood T cell repertoires in COVID-19. Measured with immunoSEQ multiplex PCR; TCRdb has only the in-frame clones, and not every one. The sample lists 150,000 to 200,000 clones, roughly 90% seen once, with around 0.77% in the top ten. Participants came from fewer than 25 US areas, aged about 18 to 89 years. The CDR3 extends over 19 amino acids. The germline V gene has CDR1 LGHDT and CDR2 YNNKEL (reference sequence). Trimming removed 4 bases from V and 7 bases from J; junction bases left unmatched: 24. The sample taken for sequencing was PBMCs or T cells enriched from blood (not recorded which). The genes are TRBV3-1 (or the pseudogene TRBV3-2) and TRBJ2-5, with 7 bases matching TRBD1. This receptor was taken from a woman aged 18-35 years who had recovered from COVID-19. CDR3 residues: CASSPRDSWERGKFATQYF. In DNA form, the CDR3 reads TGTGCCAGCAGCCCCCGGGACAGTTGGGAGAGAGGGAAGTTCGCGACCCAGTACTTC.